What follows are 5 T cell receptor beta chains derived from one specimen sequenced in a study of blood T cell repertoires in COVID-19 (dated by TCRdb to 2018 to 2021). Receptors were amplified or captured by the immunoSEQ multiplex PCR assay. TCRdb retrieved this table from immuneACCESS and kept in-frame rearrangements only. Not all clones are present; in checked studies, unresolved V genes account for under half, and no reason is known for the remainder. The sample yields roughly 250,000 clones; approximately 86% were counted once. The ten largest clones represent about 3.3% of the sample. Material for sequencing was PBMCs or T cells enriched from blood (not recorded which). The origin of the receptors is a woman aged 40 to 49 with acute COVID-19.

The CDR3 region has the DNA TGTGCCAGCAGTGCTATAGATACGCAGTATTTT. It translates to CASSAIDTQYF. J is TRBJ2-3 and V is TRBV25-1, with D unresolved. Between the trimmed V and J ends, which lost 4 bases and 5 bases, there was a span of 4 bases. Germline CDR1 and CDR2: MGHDK and SYGVNS. CDR3 length: 11 amino acids.

This clone was detected once. The rearrangement uses TRBV7-2 and TRBJ2-1; 8 positions match TRBD2. The length of the CDR3 is 17 residues. In germline, CDR1 is SGHTA, CDR2 FQGNSA. V was pared by 5 bases and J by 7 bases, with 16 bases of the junction left unmatched. The CDR3 is CASSPDSGTRRRNEQFF. In DNA form, the CDR3 reads TGTGCCAGCAGCCCCGATTCCGGGACTAGAAGACGTAATGAGCAGTTCTTC.

This clone appeared once. The genes are TRBV19 and TRBJ2-6; tentative D call: TRBD2 (7 bases). V dropped 6 bases and J dropped 1 base, with 19 bases sitting between them. CDR1 and CDR2 (germline): LNHDA, SQIVND (reference sequence). The CDR3 sequence is 18 residues long. The CDR3 spells CASRDRGGVVSGANVLTF. CDR3 DNA sequence: TGTGCCAGTAGAGATAGAGGGGGGGTAGTTTCTGGGGCCAACGTCCTGACTTTC.

The J gene is TRBJ1-1, the V gene TRBV3-1 (or the pseudogene TRBV3-2); D is undetermined. The germline V gene encodes CDR1 LGHDT and CDR2 YNNKEL (reference sequence). Trimming took 2 bases from V and 2 from J, leaving 12 bases between them. This CDR3 is built from 15 residues. CDR3 loop: CASSQYVGVNTEAFF. The CDR3, as DNA: TGTGCCAGCAGCCAATACGTCGGAGTAAACACTGAAGCTTTCTTT.

The gene calls are TRBV3-1 (or the pseudogene TRBV3-2) and TRBJ1-1, with D maybe TRBD1 (6 bases). Germline V gene sequence: CDR1 LGHDT, CDR2 YNNKEL (reference sequence). V lost 0 bases to trimming and J lost 5 bases, with 16 bases between them. The CDR3 spans 16 residues. The CDR3, as DNA: TGTGCCAGCAGCCAAGAGGGGGGGGCGGTGGGGACTGAAGCTTTCTTT. Translating it yields CASSQEGGAVGTEAFF.